This TCR beta chain was identified during a study of vaccination and CD4 T cells after COVID-19. As for the study in general: The interval from dose two to post-vaccine sampling had a median of roughly 72 days, and it ranged from 14 to 241. Sampling occurred at day 14 and days 161 to 241 post-vaccination in a few convalescent patients.

Noted time point: late sampling 161 to 241 days after vaccination in a few convalescent patients. As to treatment: roughly 10-day PBMC culture with coronavirus spike peptide pools or control peptides (ViraFEST assay). Expansion of antigen-specific T cells with peptide pools by ViraFEST preceded sequencing of TCRs. After removal of 7 bases from V and 0 bases from J, the junction contained 5 bases not matched to a gene. The length of the CDR3 is 14 residues. The germline CDR1 and CDR2 sequences are SGHAT and FQDESV (reference sequence). Cultured CD4+ T-cell DNA underwent Oncomine TCR Beta short-read sequencing. TCRdb called the PCR reads again in MiXCR, with one record for every CDR3 protein. This sample yields about 24,000 distinct CDR3 sequences, of which under 55% are seen a single time; around 4.4% belongs to the top ten. Notes on this clonotype: Its specificity is not known.

The sample consisted of CD4+ T cells from blood, cultured in vitro, taken about 7 months after SARS-CoV-2 vaccination. The receptor was isolated from a human donor who had recovered from COVID-19. The V gene is TRBV11-1, the J gene TRBJ2-7; 8 bases match TRBD2. CDR3 protein: CASNPTSGSYEQYF. The CDR3 DNA reads as TGTGCCAGCAATCCCACTAGCGGCTCCTACGAGCAGTACTTC.